Below, 32 T cell receptor beta chains from the same sample are listed, as sequenced in a study of blood T cells in healthy people across ages. Through a sample-barcoded 5' primer and a J-beta primer mix, a second PCR was run for about 6 to 12 cycles. Via MiXCR, TCRdb re-called the 5' RACE reads, giving one row per CDR3 protein. The top ten clones hold 13% of a sample with 700,000 to 850,000 distinct CDR3 sequences, around 34% of them seen once. Sequences were obtained from blood. All receptors derive from a man between 18 and 35 years old in good health.

This clonotype came up once. The chain joins TRBV12-3 or TRBV12-4 to TRBJ1-1; 7 nucleotides agree with TRBD1. The CDR3 is 15 residues long. J was trimmed by 0 bases and V by 7 bases; bases with no gene match: 8. CDR3 coding DNA: TGTGCCAGCACTAGGGGACAGCCCATGAACACTGAAGCTTTCTTT. This encodes CASTRGQPMNTEAFF.

V and J are TRBV20-1 and TRBJ2-4; D remains unclear. Near its end, the DNA agrees better with TRBJ2-7, so the J call may be wrong. The CDR3 length is 14 residues. CDR1 is DFQATT and CDR2 is SNEGSKA in the germline V gene (reference sequence). The CDR3 sequence: CSARDSRWSYEQYF. DNA of the CDR3: TGCAGTGCTAGAGACTCGCGCTGGAGTTACGAGCAGTACTTC.

This clonotype was seen repeatedly, ten times or more. CDR3 nucleotide sequence: TGCAGTGCTAGAGATCGGGGGATCTATGGCTACACCTTC. This encodes CSARDRGIYGYTF. The chain uses TRBV20-1 and TRBJ1-2; possible D gene TRBD1, 5 bases. The germline V and J ends were trimmed by 0 bases and 4 bases, with 9 bases remaining between them. Germline CDR1 reads DFQATT; CDR2 reads SNEGSKA (reference sequence). The CDR3 spans 13 residues.

About this clonotype itself: Germline and junction disagree at one end, which may indicate a read error. The chain joins TRBV20-1 to TRBJ2-5; possibly TRBD1 for D (6 bases). Germline V gene data show CDR1 as DFQATT and CDR2 as SNEGSKA (reference sequence). The length of the CDR3 is 12 residues. CDR3 coding DNA: TGCAGTGCTGGAGATGGGGACAATGAGCAGTACTTC. Translation: CSAGDGDNEQYF.

V gene TRBV6-6 combines with J gene TRBJ2-1; D remains unclear. V shed 2 bases and J shed 7 bases, with 6 bases lying between them. The CDR3 extends over 12 amino acids. CDR1 is MNHNY, CDR2 SVGAGI, per germline (reference sequence). CDR3 DNA: TGTGCCAGCAGTTACGACGGGAATGAGCAGTTCTTC. It yields the protein CASSYDGNEQFF.

This clonotype was seen just once. At one boundary the junction diverges from the germline segment, which might be a read error. This chain connects TRBV20-1 to TRBJ1-5; 9 positions agree with TRBD1. CDR1 and CDR2 (germline): DFQATT, SNEGSKA (reference sequence). The CDR3 runs 17 residues. CDR3 sequence: CRASNTGTGTSNQPQHF. DNA of the CDR3: TGCCGTGCTTCAAATACCGGGACAGGGACTAGCAATCAGCCCCAGCATTTT.

The chain is built from TRBV7-2 and TRBJ2-1; no clear D gene. The germline gives CDR1 SGHTA, CDR2 FQGNSA. The CDR3 contains 16 residues. Between the trimmed V and J ends, which lost 1 base and 4 bases, there was a span of 14 bases. The CDR3 DNA sequence: TGTGCCAGCAGCTTAGACCCTGTGGCTGGGTACAATGAGCAGTTCTTC. As protein: CASSLDPVAGYNEQFF.

This clonotype was seen at least ten times. This sequence joins TRBV7-9 and TRBJ2-1; weak D call: TRBD2 (6 bases). Germline CDR1 is SEHNR and CDR2 is FQNEAQ (reference sequence). This CDR3 is 15 amino acids long. V shed 5 bases and J shed 0 bases, with 11 bases lying between them. The CDR3 is CASSPRGNSYNEQFF. The DNA of the CDR3 is TGTGCCAGCAGCCCCCGGGGGAACTCCTACAATGAGCAGTTCTTC.

There are a few counts of this clonotype. The rearrangement links TRBV6-2 or TRBV6-3 to TRBJ1-5, with D maybe TRBD1 (5 bases). Germline V gives CDR1 MNHEY, CDR2 SVGEGT. The CDR3 runs 16 residues. The V gene lost 1 base and the J gene lost 0 bases, with 10 bases spanning the gap. For the CDR3, the DNA is TGTGCCAGCAGTTACTGGGGACGGTATAGCAATCAGCCCCAGCATTTT. Its translation is CASSYWGRYSNQPQHF.

This clonotype has just a few counts. The chain carries TRBV5-4 and TRBJ2-5, with 9 bases lining up with TRBD1. The junction had 4 bases not matched to a gene; V was cut back by 4 bases and J by 0 bases. The CDR3 extends over 15 amino acids. The germline CDR1 and CDR2 sequences are SGHNT and YYREEE (reference sequence). The CDR3 spells CASSAGQGYQETQYF. For the CDR3, the DNA is TGTGCCAGCAGCGCAGGACAGGGGTACCAAGAGACCCAGTACTTC. Drawing the rest from reference TRBV5-4 and TRBJ2-5, the complete variable domain is ETGVTQSPTHLIKTRGQQVTLRCSSQSGHNTVSWYQQALGQGPQFIFQYYREEENGRGNFPPRFSGLQFPNYSSELNVNALELDDSALYLCASSAGQGYQETQYFGPGTRLLVL.

This clonotype showed up just a few times. The chain combines TRBV20-1 with TRBJ1-1, with D perhaps matching TRBD1 (6 bases). This CDR3 is 15 amino acids long. CDR1 and CDR2 from the germline V gene are DFQATT and SNEGSKA (reference sequence). Trimming removed 0 bases at V and 4 bases at J, with 15 bases between. CDR3 bases: TGCAGTGCTAGAGATCGCGCAGGGGTGGGCACTGAAGCTTTCTTT. This codes for CSARDRAGVGTEAFF.

This clonotype was seen at least ten times. The V gene is TRBV20-1, the J gene TRBJ2-7, with no clear D. V was pared by 7 bases and J by 3 bases, with 16 bases between. The CDR3 covers 13 residues. Germline V CDR1 and CDR2: DFQATT, SNEGSKA (reference sequence). The DNA of the CDR3 is TGCAGTGTTCAACGACCCAGCAACTACGAGCAGTACTTC. This gives the protein CSVQRPSNYEQYF.

The J gene is TRBJ1-5, the V gene TRBV20-1; TRBD1 might be the D (5 bases). The CDR3 covers 13 residues. Germline V gene data show CDR1 as DFQATT and CDR2 as SNEGSKA (reference sequence). V was shortened by 1 base and J by 3 bases, with 7 bases between the two germline ends. The CDR3, as DNA: TGCAGTGCTAGAGGACAGATCAATCAGCCCCAGCATTTT. Its protein product is CSARGQINQPQHF.

This chain uses TRBV20-1 with TRBJ2-1; the D is unclear. The germline CDR1 and CDR2 sequences are DFQATT and SNEGSKA (reference sequence). V lost 6 bases and J 8 bases, leaving 17 bases between the germline ends. The CDR3 length is 13 residues. In nucleotides, the CDR3 is TGCAGTGCCCTTTTGGGCTCTGACGATGAGCAGTTCTTC. It translates to CSALLGSDDEQFF.

In this sample, this clonotype turned up a few times. The CDR3 bases are TGCAGTGCTAGAGATGAAAGGGGAAGCACAGATACGCAGTATTTT. It is translated as CSARDERGSTDTQYF. The chain employs TRBV20-1 and TRBJ2-3; a possible D gene is TRBD1 (5 bases). CDR1 DFQATT and CDR2 SNEGSKA come from the germline V gene (reference sequence). The V end was cut by 0 bases, the J end by 0 bases, with 10 bases between. This CDR3 is 15 amino acids long.

This clonotype came up a few times. The CDR3 here is CASAVPSGANVLTF. CDR3 coding DNA: TGTGCCAGCGCGGTTCCCTCTGGGGCCAACGTCCTGACTTTC. The chain recombines TRBV2 with TRBJ2-6, with D uncertain. The CDR3 totals 14 residues. The ends were cut back, 8 bases at V and 0 bases at J, with 8 bases in the middle. Germline CDR1 is SNHLY and CDR2 is FYNNEI.

Comment on this clonotype: This may stem from a read error, because a much larger clone lies one nucleotide away. V gene TRBV12-3 or TRBV12-4 combines with J gene TRBJ2-7, with 10 bases aligning to TRBD2. There are 15 residues in the CDR3. V lost 6 bases to trimming and J lost 7 bases; unmatched junction nucleotides: 12. CDR3 bases: TGTGCCAGCAGGCTGGGGACTAGCGTTTACAATGAGCAGTACTTC. Protein product: CASRLGTSVYNEQYF.

Notes on this clonotype: One junction end does not reproduce the germline sequence, and a read error may be involved. The chain employs TRBV27 and TRBJ2-5; 7 nucleotides match TRBD2. The closer fit of TRBJ2-7 to the DNA end suggests the J call may be wrong. The CDR3 covers 14 residues. CDR1 and CDR2 (germline): MNHEY, SMNVEV (reference sequence). CDR3 sequence reads: CASSHMGTSDEQYF. Here the CDR3 DNA reads TGTGCGAGCAGCCACATGGGTACTAGCGACGAGCAGTACTTC.

The V gene is TRBV6-5, the J gene TRBJ1-5; 7 bases map to TRBD1. CDR1 MNHEY and CDR2 SVGAGI come from the germline V gene. This CDR3 comprises 15 residues. With 2 bases clipped from V and 4 bases from J, the junction kept 5 bases outside the gene matches. The CDR3 nucleotides read TGTGCCAGCAGTTACGGGGGACAGCGAAATCAGCCCCAGCATTTT. It translates to CASSYGGQRNQPQHF.

This chain uses TRBV10-3 with TRBJ1-1; D not resolved. The CDR3 is made up of 15 amino acids. Trimming pared 4 bases from V and 0 bases from J, leaving 12 bases between. Germline V gene data show CDR1 as ENHRY and CDR2 as SYGVKD. The CDR3 reads CAISGERNMNTEAFF. The CDR3 DNA follows: TGTGCCATCAGTGGCGAGCGTAACATGAACACTGAAGCTTTCTTT.

The rearrangement joins TRBV6-5 to TRBJ1-2; 7 nucleotides match TRBD1. The CDR3 contains 14 residues. Trimming cost V 6 bases and J 9 bases; bases outside gene matches: 13. CDR1 and CDR2 from the germline V gene are MNHEY and SVGAGI. CDR3 residues: CASRPSDRWLSYTF. The CDR3 DNA follows: TGTGCCAGCAGACCATCGGACAGGTGGTTAAGCTACACCTTC.

This chain links TRBV10-3 with TRBJ2-3; TRBD1 matches 8 bases. After removal of 10 bases from V and 0 bases from J, the junction contained 9 bases not matched to a gene. CDR3 length: 15 amino acids. Germline V CDR1 and CDR2: ENHRY, SYGVKD. The CDR3 here is CATAWTGKSTDTQYF. CDR3 coding DNA: TGTGCCACCGCCTGGACAGGGAAGAGCACAGATACGCAGTATTTT.

A remark on this clonotype: This sequence may be a read error, since a much larger clone differs from it by one base. The rearrangement links TRBV5-1 to TRBJ1-2; the match to TRBD1 covers 11 bases. Germline trimming cut 4 bases from V and 10 bases from J; bases unmatched to any gene: 9. This CDR3 contains 14 residues. The V gene's germline CDR1 is SGHRS and CDR2 YFSETQ. Here the CDR3 DNA reads TGCGCCAGCAGCCGGACAGGGGGCGATGATGACTACACCTTC. Translating it yields CASSRTGGDDDYTF.

This clonotype was observed many times. The chain couples TRBV7-9 to TRBJ2-4; D possibly matches TRBD1 or TRBD2 (5 bases each). Germline V lookup: CDR1 SEHNR, CDR2 FQNEAQ (reference sequence). This CDR3 comprises 17 residues. Trimming shortened V by 2 bases and J by 0 bases, and 14 bases separated the two germline ends. The CDR3 DNA reads as TGTGCCAGCAGCTTACCGGGACGGTCACTAGCCAAAAACATTCAGTACTTC. Translation: CASSLPGRSLAKNIQYF.

This chain uses TRBV6-1 with TRBJ2-5; D may be TRBD1 (5 bases). Trimming took off 6 bases at V and 1 base at J, with 15 bases between the two ends. The CDR3 is 15 residues long. Per the germline V gene, CDR1 is MNHNS and CDR2 is SASEGT. CDR3 in amino acids: CASRQITGSQETQYF. The DNA of the CDR3 is TGTGCCAGCAGACAAATTACAGGATCCCAAGAGACCCAGTACTTC.

This clonotype showed up many times. The chain is built from TRBV5-1 and TRBJ2-1; a weak D match, TRBD1 (5 bases). CDR3 length equals 11 residues. Germline V CDR1 and CDR2: SGHRS, YFSETQ. The V gene lost 0 bases and the J gene lost 11 bases, with 6 bases spanning the gap. CDR3 amino acids: CASSLGTKQFF. DNA of the CDR3: TGCGCCAGCAGCTTGGGGACAAAGCAGTTCTTC.

This chain joins TRBV29-1 and TRBJ2-1; 10 bases are a match to TRBD2. Germline CDR1 SQVTM, CDR2 ANQGSEA. The CDR3 extends over 17 amino acids. J lost 2 bases, V lost 7 bases, and 14 bases had no gene match. The CDR3: CSAPRGSSGSAYNEQFF. The CDR3 bases are TGCAGCGCCCCACGGGGGTCTAGCGGGAGTGCCTACAATGAGCAGTTCTTC.

The rearrangement links TRBV7-2 to TRBJ1-1, with TRBD1 identical over 7 bases. The V and J ends lost 2 bases and 6 bases, in that order; junction bases with no gene match: 9. The CDR3 spans 15 residues. Germline CDR1 reads SGHTA; CDR2 reads FQGNSA. CDR3 coding DNA: TGTGCCAGCAGCTTAACCCGACAGGGAGGCGCTGAAGCTTTCTTT. Amino acid sequence: CASSLTRQGGAEAFF.

The chain links TRBV5-1 to TRBJ1-2, with D possibly matching TRBD1 (6 bases). Germline V gene data show CDR1 as SGHRS and CDR2 as YFSETQ. This CDR3 has 14 residues. Trimming removed 4 bases at V and 3 bases at J, with 13 bases between. In nucleotides, the CDR3 is TGCGCCAGCAGCCCAGGGGCTCCTCACTATGGCTACACCTTC. Translated, it gives CASSPGAPHYGYTF.

The CDR3 reads CAISGRGMRQPQHF. The CDR3, as DNA: TGTGCCATCAGTGGCAGGGGGATGAGACAGCCCCAGCATTTT. The gene calls are TRBV10-3 and TRBJ1-5; 7 nucleotides match TRBD1. This CDR3 region has 14 residues. After removal of 4 bases from V and 7 bases from J, the junction contained 7 bases not matched to a gene. The germline gives CDR1 ENHRY, CDR2 SYGVKD.

This clonotype was seen a handful of times. CDR3 DNA sequence: TGCAGCGCTGGGGGGGCGCGGGACTATGGCTACACCTTC. Protein sequence: CSAGGARDYGYTF. The chain employs TRBV29-1 and TRBJ1-2; perhaps TRBD1 as D (6 bases). The CDR3 is 13 amino acids. Germline lookup yields CDR1 SQVTM and CDR2 ANQGSEA. With 7 bases removed from V and 3 bases from J, the gap between germline ends came to 15 bases. Full variable domain (remainder filled in from reference TRBV29-1 and TRBJ1-2): SAVISQKPSRDICQRGTSLTIQCQVDSQVTMMFWYRQQPGQSLTLIATANQGSEATYESGFVIDKFPISRPNLTFSTLTVSNMSPEDSSIYLCSAGGARDYGYTFGSGTRLTVV.

V and J are TRBV15 and TRBJ1-1; D is unresolved. Germline CDR1 and CDR2: LNHNV and YYDKDF (reference sequence). CDR3 length: 14 amino acids. The V gene lost 4 bases and the J gene lost 1 base, with 10 bases spanning the gap. The chain's CDR3 is CATSIRRENTEAFF. CDR3 coding DNA: TGTGCCACCAGCATACGACGGGAGAACACTGAAGCTTTCTTT.